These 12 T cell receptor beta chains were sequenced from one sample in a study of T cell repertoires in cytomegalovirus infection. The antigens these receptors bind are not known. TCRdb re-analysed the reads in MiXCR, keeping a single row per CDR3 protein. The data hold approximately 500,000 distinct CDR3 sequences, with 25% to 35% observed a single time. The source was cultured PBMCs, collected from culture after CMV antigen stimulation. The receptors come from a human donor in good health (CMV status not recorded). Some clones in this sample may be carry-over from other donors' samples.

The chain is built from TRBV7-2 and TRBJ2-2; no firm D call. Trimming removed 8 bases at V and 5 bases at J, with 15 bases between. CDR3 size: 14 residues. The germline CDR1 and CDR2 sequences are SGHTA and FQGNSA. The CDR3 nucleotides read TGTGCCAGCGGTGCCGGACGGCTTACCGGGGAGCTGTTTTTT. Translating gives CASGAGRLTGELFF.

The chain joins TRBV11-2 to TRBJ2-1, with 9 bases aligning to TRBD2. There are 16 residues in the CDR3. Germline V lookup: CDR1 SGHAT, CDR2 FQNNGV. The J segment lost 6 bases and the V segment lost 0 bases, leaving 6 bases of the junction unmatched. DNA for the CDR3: TGTGCCAGCAGCTTAGAATGGGCGGGAGGGGTCAATGAGCAGTTCTTC. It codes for CASSLEWAGGVNEQFF.

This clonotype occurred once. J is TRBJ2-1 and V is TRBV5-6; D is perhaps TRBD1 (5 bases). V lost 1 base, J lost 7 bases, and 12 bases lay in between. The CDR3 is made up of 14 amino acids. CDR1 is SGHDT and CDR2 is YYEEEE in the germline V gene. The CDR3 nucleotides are TGTGCCAGCAGCTTGTACCAGGGAAGGAATGAGCAGTTCTTC. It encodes CASSLYQGRNEQFF.

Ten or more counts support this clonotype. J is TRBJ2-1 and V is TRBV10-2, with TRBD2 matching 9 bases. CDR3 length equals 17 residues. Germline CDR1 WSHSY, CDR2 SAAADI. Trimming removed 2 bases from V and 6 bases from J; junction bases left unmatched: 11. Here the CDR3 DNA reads TGCGCCAGCAGTGAGCCGTCGGGACTAGCCACACTCAATGAGCAGTTCTTC. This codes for CASSEPSGLATLNEQFF.

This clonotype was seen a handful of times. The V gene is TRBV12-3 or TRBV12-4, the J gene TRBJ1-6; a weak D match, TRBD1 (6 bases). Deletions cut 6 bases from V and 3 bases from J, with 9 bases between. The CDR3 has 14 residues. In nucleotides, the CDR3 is TGTGCCAGCAGGAAGACAGGCTATAATTCACCCCTCCACTTT. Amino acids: CASRKTGYNSPLHF.

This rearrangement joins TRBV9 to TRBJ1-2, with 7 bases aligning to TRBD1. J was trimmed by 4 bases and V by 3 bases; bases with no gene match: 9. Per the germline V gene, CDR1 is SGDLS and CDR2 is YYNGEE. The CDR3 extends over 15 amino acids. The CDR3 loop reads CASSANRGDSYGYTF. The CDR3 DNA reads TGTGCCAGCAGCGCGAACAGGGGAGATAGCTATGGCTACACCTTC.

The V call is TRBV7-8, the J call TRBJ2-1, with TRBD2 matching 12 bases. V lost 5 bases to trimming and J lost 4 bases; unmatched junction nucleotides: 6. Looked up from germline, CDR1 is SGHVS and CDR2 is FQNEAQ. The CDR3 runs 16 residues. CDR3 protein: CASSLGTSGLYNEQFF. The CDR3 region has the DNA TGTGCCAGCAGCCTCGGGACTAGCGGGCTATACAATGAGCAGTTCTTC.

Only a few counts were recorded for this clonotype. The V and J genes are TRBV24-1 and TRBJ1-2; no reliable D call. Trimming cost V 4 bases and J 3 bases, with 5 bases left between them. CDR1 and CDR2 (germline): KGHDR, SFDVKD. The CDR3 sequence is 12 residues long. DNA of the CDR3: TGTGCCACCAGTGAGGCAGACTATGGCTACACCTTC. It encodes CATSEADYGYTF.

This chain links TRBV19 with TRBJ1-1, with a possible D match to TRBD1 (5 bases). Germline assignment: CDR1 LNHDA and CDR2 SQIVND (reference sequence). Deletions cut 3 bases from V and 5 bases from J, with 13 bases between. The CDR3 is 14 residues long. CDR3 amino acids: CASSIRPGGTEAFF. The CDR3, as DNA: TGTGCCAGTAGTATCCGGCCGGGGGGGACTGAAGCTTTCTTT. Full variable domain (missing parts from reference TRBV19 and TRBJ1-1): DGGITQSPKYLFRKEGQNVTLSCEQNLNHDAMYWYRQDPGQGLRLIYYSQIVNDFQKGDIAEGYSVSREKKESFPLTVTSAQKNPTAFYLCASSIRPGGTEAFFGQGTRLTVV.

Here the CDR3 DNA reads TGTGCCAGCAGTCTCATGGCCCCCGTACAGCCCCAGCATTTT. Its protein product is CASSLMAPVQPQHF. The chain couples TRBV28 to TRBJ1-5, with no clear D. The CDR3 covers 14 residues. V was shortened by 5 bases and J by 7 bases, with 15 bases between the two germline ends. CDR1 is MDHEN and CDR2 is SYDVKM in the germline V gene.

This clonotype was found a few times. The CDR3 DNA follows: TGTGCCAGCAGTAAAAGACAGGCCCCTAGCACAGATACGCAGTATTTT. Protein: CASSKRQAPSTDTQYF. The chain recombines TRBV6-5 with TRBJ2-3; tentatively, D is TRBD1 (6 bases). The germline V gene has CDR1 MNHEY and CDR2 SVGAGI. This CDR3 contains 16 residues. The V gene lost 5 bases and the J gene lost 0 bases, with 15 bases spanning the gap.

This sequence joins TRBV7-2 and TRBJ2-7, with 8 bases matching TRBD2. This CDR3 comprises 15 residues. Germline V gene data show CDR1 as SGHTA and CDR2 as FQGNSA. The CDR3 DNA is TGTGCCAGCAGCCTAGCTCCCGGGACTAGTTACGAGCAGTACGTC. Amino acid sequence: CASSLAPGTSYEQYV.